This record covers a single T cell receptor (beta chain). Its antigen is still unknown. Within one base of it there is no much larger clone, and no base qualities were kept. This entry belongs to a study of patients and donors after allogeneic stem cell transplantation (dated by TCRdb to the early 2020s). The CDR3 runs 14 residues from the cysteine to the phenylalanine. Only the CDR3 portion is preserved as DNA: 42 bases, with reading frame beginning at the first base. Between the V and J ends, shortened by 8 bases and 5 bases respectively, the junction contains 17 bases. From a lookup of the germline V gene, CDR1 and CDR2 are MNHEY and SVGEGT. The library was prepared using RT-PCR. TCRdb shows the sequencer as NextSeq 550. Using fastp trimming at Q25 and MiXCR clonotype assembly, TCRdb reanalyzed the public sequencing data and kept in-frame beta chains. Rows merge per CDR3 protein into single entries with the most common DNA and genes. A total of approximately 11,000 distinct CDR3 sequences appear in this sample, about 20% of them only once. Roughly 55% of the sample is taken by the ten largest.

The chain joins TRBV6-2 or TRBV6-3 to TRBJ2-3, with TRBD2 perhaps the D gene, on 5 matching bases. The sequencing input was blood, either unsorted or a sorted T cell fraction (not recorded which). This sequence was found in a human donor who was either an allogeneic HSCT recipient or a stem cell or donor lymphocyte infusion donor (not recorded which). It is not recorded whose cells these are; they may come from a transplant donor. The DNA sequence is given as TGTGCCAGCCGGACTCGGGCAGCGGAAGATACGCAGTATTTT. Its protein is CASRTRAAEDTQYF.